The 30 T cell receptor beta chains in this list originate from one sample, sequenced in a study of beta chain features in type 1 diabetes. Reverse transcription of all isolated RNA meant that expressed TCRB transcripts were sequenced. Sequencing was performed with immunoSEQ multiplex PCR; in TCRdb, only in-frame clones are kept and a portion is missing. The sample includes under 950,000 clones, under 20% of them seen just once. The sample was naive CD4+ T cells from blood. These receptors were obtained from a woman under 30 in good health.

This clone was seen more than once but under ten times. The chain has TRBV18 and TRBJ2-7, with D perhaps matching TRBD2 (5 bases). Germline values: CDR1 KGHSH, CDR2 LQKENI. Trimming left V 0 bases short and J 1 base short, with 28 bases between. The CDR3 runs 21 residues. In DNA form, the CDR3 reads TGTGCCAGCTCACCACCGATGGGAAGGGCAGAGCCAGCGGATCATTCCTACGAGCAGTACTTC. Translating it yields CASSPPMGRAEPADHSYEQYF.

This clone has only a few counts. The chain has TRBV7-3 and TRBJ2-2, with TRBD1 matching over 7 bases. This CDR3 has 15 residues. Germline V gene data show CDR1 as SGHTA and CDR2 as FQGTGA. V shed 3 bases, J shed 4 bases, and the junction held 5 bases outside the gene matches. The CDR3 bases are TGTGCCAGCAGCTTGGGACAGACCTCCACCGGGGAGCTGTTTTTT. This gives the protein CASSLGQTSTGELFF.

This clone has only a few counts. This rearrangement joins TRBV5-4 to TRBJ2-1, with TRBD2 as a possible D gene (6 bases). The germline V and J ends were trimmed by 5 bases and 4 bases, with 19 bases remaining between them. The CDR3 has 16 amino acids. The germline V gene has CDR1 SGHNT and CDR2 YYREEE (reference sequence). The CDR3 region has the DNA TGTGCCAGCAGTTTGCCGGAGGGAGGACCATACAATGAGCAGTTCTTC. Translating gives CASSLPEGGPYNEQFF.

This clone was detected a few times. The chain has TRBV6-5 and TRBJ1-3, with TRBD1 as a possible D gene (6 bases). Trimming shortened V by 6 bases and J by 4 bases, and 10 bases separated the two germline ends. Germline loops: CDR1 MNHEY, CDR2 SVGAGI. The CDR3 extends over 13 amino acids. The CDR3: CASSRDIGNTIYF. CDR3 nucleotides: TGTGCCAGCAGCCGGGACATCGGAAACACCATATATTTT.

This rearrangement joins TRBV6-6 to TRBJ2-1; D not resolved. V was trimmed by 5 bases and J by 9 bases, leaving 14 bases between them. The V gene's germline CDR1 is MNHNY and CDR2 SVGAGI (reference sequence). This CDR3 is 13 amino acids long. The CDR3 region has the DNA TGTGCCAGCAGTGACCAGCCCCGAGTTGAGCAGTTCTTC. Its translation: CASSDQPRVEQFF.

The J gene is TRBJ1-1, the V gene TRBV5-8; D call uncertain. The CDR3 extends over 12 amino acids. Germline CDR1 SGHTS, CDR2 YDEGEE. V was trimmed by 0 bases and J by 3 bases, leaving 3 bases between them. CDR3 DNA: TGTGCCAGCAGCTTGGAGCACACTGAAGCTTTCTTT. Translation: CASSLEHTEAFF.

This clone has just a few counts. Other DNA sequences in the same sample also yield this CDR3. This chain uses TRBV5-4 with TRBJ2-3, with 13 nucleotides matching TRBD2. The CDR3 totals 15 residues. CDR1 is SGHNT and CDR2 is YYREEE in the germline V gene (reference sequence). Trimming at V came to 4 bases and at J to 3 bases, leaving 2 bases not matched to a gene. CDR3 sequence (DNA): TGTGCCAGCAGCCGGACTAGCGGGAGTACAGATACGCAGTATTTT. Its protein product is CASSRTSGSTDTQYF.

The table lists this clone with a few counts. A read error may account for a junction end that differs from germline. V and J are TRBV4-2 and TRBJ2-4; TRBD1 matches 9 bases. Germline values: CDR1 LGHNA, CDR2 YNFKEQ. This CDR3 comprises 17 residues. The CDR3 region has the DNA TGTGCCAGCAGCCAAGAGACAGGGGGGCCGGGGAAAACCATTCAGTACTTC. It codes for CASSQETGGPGKTIQYF.

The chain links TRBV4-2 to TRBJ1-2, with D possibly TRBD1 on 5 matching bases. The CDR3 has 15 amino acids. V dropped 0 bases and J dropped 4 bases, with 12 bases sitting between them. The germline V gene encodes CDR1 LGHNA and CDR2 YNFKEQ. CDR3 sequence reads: CASSQDHDQGYGYTF. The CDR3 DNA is TGTGCCAGCAGCCAAGATCACGACCAGGGCTATGGCTACACCTTC.

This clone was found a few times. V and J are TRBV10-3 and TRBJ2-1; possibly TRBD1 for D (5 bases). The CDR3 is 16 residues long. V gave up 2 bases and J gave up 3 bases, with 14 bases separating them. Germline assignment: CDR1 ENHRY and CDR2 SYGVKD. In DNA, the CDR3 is TGTGCCATCAGTGAGCTTGGGGCGAGTGTCTACAATGAGCAGTTCTTC. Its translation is CAISELGASVYNEQFF.

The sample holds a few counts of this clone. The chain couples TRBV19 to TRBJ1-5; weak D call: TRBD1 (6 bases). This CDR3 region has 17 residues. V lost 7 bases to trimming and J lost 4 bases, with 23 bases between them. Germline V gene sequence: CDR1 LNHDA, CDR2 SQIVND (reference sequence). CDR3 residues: CASTLQQGVFRNQPQHF. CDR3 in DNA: TGTGCCAGTACTCTTCAACAGGGTGTCTTTCGTAATCAGCCCCAGCATTTT. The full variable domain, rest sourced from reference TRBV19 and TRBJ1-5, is DGGITQSPKYLFRKEGQNVTLSCEQNLNHDAMYWYRQDPGQGLRLIYYSQIVNDFQKGDIAEGYSVSREKKESFPLTVTSAQKNPTAFYLCASTLQQGVFRNQPQHFGDGTRLSIL.

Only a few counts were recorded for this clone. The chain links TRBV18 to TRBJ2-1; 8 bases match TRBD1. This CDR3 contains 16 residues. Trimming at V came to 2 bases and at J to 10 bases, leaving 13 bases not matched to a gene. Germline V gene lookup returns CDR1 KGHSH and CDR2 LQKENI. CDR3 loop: CASSPSRTGPTMEQFF. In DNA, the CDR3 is TGTGCCAGCTCACCATCCCGGACAGGGCCTACAATGGAGCAGTTCTTC.

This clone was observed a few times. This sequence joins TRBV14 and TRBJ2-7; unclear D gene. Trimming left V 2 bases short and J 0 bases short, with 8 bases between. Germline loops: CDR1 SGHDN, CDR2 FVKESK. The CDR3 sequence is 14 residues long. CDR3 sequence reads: CASSQQYPSYEQYF. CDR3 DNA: TGTGCCAGCAGCCAACAGTACCCCTCCTACGAGCAGTACTTC.

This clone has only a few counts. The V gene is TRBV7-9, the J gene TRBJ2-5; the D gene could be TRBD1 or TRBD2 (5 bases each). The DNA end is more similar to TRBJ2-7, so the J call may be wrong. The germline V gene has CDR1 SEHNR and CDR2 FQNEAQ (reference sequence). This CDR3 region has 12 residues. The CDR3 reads CASSKGRFEQYF. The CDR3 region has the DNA TGTGCCAGCAGCAAGGGACGCTTCGAGCAGTACTTC.

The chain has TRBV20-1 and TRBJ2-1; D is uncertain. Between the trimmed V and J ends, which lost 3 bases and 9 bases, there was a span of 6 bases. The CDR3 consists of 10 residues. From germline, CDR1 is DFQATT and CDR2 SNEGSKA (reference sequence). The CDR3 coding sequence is TGCAGTGCTAGTTTCATTGAGCAGTTCTTC. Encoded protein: CSASFIEQFF.

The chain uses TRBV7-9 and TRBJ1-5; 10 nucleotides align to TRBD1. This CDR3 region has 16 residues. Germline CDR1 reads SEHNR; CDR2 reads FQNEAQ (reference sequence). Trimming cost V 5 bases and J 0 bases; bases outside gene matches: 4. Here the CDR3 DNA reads TGTGCCAGCAGCGGAGGGACAGGGGATAGCAATCAGCCCCAGCATTTT. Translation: CASSGGTGDSNQPQHF.

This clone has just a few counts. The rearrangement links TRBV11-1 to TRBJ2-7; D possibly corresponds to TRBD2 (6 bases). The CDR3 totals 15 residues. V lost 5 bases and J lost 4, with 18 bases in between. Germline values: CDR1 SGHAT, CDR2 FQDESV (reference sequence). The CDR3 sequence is CASSRQGGPRYEQYF. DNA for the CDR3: TGTGCCAGCAGCCGACAAGGAGGGCCCAGGTACGAGCAGTACTTC.

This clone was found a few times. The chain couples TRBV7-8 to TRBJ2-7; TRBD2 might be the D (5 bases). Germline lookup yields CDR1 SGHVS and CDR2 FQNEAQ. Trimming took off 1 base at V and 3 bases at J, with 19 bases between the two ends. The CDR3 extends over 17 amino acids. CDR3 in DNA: TGTGCCAGCAGCTTAGAAGTGGGATCAGCGGAGTTCTACGAGCAGTACTTC. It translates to CASSLEVGSAEFYEQYF.

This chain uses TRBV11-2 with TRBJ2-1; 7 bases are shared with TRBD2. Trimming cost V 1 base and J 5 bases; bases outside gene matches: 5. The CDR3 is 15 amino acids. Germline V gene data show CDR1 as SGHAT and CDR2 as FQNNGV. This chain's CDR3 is CASSLGGGNHNEQFF. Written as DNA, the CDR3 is TGTGCCAGCAGCTTAGGCGGGGGAAATCACAATGAGCAGTTCTTC.

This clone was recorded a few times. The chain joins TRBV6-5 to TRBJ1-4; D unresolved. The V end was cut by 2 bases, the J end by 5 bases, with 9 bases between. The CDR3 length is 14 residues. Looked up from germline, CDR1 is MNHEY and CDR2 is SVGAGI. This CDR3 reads CASSYEPGNEKLFF. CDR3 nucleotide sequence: TGTGCCAGCAGTTACGAACCTGGGAATGAAAAACTGTTTTTT.

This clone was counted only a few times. The CDR3 reads CASSLGVHRKRAKNIQYF. The CDR3 nucleotides are TGTGCCAGCAGTTTAGGGGTTCACAGGAAGAGAGCCAAAAACATTCAGTACTTC. The genes are TRBV28 and TRBJ2-4, with D perhaps matching TRBD1 (5 bases). The germline gives CDR1 MDHEN, CDR2 SYDVKM. Between the trimmed V and J ends, which lost 2 bases and 0 bases, there was a span of 17 bases. CDR3 length: 18 amino acids.

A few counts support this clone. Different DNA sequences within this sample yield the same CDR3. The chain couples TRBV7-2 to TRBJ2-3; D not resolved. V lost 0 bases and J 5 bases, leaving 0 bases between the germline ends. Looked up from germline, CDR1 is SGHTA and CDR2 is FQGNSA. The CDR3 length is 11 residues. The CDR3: CASSLADTQYF. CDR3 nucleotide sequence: TGTGCCAGCAGCTTAGCAGATACGCAGTATTTT.

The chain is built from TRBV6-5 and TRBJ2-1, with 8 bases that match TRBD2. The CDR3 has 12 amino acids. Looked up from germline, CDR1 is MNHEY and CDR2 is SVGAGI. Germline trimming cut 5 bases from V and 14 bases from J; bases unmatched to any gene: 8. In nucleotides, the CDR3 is TGTGCCAGCAGTCAGACGGGAGGGAGGGAGTTCTTC. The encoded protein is CASSQTGGREFF.

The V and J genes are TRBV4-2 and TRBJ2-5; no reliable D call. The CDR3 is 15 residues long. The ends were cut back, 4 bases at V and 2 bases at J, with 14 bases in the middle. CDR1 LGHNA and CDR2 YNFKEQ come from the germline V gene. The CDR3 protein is CASSPEGPGQETQYF. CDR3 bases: TGTGCCAGCAGCCCAGAAGGGCCAGGACAAGAGACCCAGTACTTC.

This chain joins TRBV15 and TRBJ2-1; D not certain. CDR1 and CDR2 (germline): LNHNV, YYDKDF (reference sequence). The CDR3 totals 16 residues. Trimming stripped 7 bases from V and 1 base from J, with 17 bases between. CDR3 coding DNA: TGTGCCACCACAGCAGAGTATGGCGGATCCTACAATGAGCAGTTCTTC. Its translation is CATTAEYGGSYNEQFF. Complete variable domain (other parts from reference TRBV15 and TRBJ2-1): DAMVIQNPRYQVTQFGKPVTLSCSQTLNHNVMYWYQQKSSQAPKLLFHYYDKDFNNEADTPDNFQSRRPNTSFCFLDIRSPGLGDTAMYLCATTAEYGGSYNEQFFGPGTRLTVL.

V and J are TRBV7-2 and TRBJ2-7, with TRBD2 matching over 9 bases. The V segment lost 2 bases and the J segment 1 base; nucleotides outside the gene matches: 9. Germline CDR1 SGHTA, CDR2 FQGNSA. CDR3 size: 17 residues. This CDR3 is CASSLPGLAPSSYEQYF. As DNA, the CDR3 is TGTGCCAGCAGCTTACCCGGACTAGCGCCGAGTTCCTACGAGCAGTACTTC.

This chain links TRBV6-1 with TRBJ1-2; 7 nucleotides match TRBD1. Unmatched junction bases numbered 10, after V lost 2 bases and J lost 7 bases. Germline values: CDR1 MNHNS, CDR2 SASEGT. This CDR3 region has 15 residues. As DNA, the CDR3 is TGTGCCAGCAGTGAACCAGCGACAGGGCCGGCTGGCTACACCTTC. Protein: CASSEPATGPAGYTF.

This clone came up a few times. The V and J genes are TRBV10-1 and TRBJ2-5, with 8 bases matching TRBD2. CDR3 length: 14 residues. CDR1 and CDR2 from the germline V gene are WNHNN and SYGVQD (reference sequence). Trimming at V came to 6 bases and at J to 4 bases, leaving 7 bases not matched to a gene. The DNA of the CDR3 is TGCGCCAGCAGGGGAGCGGGAGTTAGAGAGACCCAGTACTTC. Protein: CASRGAGVRETQYF.

As DNA, the CDR3 is TGTGCCAGCAGCCGGGGCGGGAGTCTCCCGTACGAGCAGTACTTC. It translates to CASSRGGSLPYEQYF. V is TRBV14 and J is TRBJ2-7; TRBD2 matches 7 bases. Germline V gene lookup returns CDR1 SGHDN and CDR2 FVKESK. The CDR3 extends over 15 amino acids. The ends lost 4 bases at V and 4 bases at J; junction bases unmatched: 10.

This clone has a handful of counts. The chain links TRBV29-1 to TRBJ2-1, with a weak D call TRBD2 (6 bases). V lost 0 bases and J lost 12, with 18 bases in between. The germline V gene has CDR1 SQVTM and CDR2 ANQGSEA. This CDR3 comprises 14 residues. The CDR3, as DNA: TGCAGCGTTGAAGACGTCCAGCGGGTGGGTCGGCAGTTCTTC. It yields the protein CSVEDVQRVGRQFF.